This TCR beta chain was identified during a study of blood T cell repertoires in COVID-19. On the study more broadly: Both acute and convalescent COVID-19 samples were obtained from the United States, Italy and Spain.

Under the authors' procedure: The authors estimated nucleated cell counts from reference gene primer amplification. Libraries were prepared by immunoSEQ multiplex PCR; TCRdb keeps only in-frame clonotypes and omits some of them. That table furnishes V, J and clone size, whereas the DNA furnished D and trimming. The sample lists more than 95,000 clones, around four fifths seen once, with roughly 25% in the top ten. This clone is a singleton in its sample. Germline V CDR1 and CDR2: SGHAT, FQDESV (reference sequence). V lost 3 bases, J lost 1 base, and 3 bases stayed unmatched. The length of the CDR3 is 15 residues.

V is TRBV11-1 and J is TRBJ2-3, with 8 positions matching TRBD2. The specimen sequenced was peripheral blood. The origin of this receptor is a human donor in a cohort sampled during active COVID-19. The CDR3 region has the DNA TGTGCCAGCAGCTTTAGGCGGGGGGGCACAGATACGCAGTATTTT. Translation gives CASSFRRGGTDTQYF.